The T cell receptor beta chain under discussion was sequenced for a study of T cell clonality in common variable immunodeficiency. Study-level results: In common variable immunodeficiency, TCR beta chains reportedly carried fewer deletions and N-nucleotide insertions. CVID subjects had higher TCRbeta clonality than healthy controls, most marked in about a third.

Data came from immunoSEQ multiplex PCR; TCRdb stores just in-frame clones and leaves some out. The repertoire consists of some 14,000 clones, none detected only once. CDR1 and CDR2 (germline): SGHNT, YYREEE (reference sequence). The V end lost 3 bases, the J end lost 1 base, and 13 bases lay between the germline ends. The CDR3 consists of 15 residues. Sample share makes this clone medium-sized. The antigen remains undetermined. The CDR3 goes on 3 residues after the read ends, and that part is filled in from the germline J gene. This receptor was obtained from a human donor with common variable immunodeficiency. This chain uses TRBV5-4 with TRBJ1-2, with D unresolved. The specimen sequenced was peripheral blood mononuclear cells. CDR3 DNA, as far as it was read: TGTGCCAGCAGCTATGTACAGCGGGTTAACTATGGC. Protein sequence: CASSYVQRVNYG. The whole CDR3 protein is CASSYVQRVNYGYTF.